This entry concerns a single TCR beta chain. Original processing notes: Estimation of nucleated cell counts was performed using reference gene primer amplification. Clones were sequenced by immunoSEQ multiplex PCR, and TCRdb holds only the in-frame ones, with some missing. The V and J calls and clone size were taken over from that table, and D and trimming were inferred from the DNA. The sample has under 150,000 clones; approximately 89% are singletons. Between the trimmed V and J ends, which lost 5 bases and 0 bases, there was a span of 17 bases. There are 18 residues in the CDR3. CDR1 is MNHEY and CDR2 is SMNVEV in the germline V gene (reference sequence). The sample comes from a study of blood T cell repertoires in COVID-19. For the study at large: Spain, Italy and the United States supplied samples that represented acute and convalescent COVID-19. Sample material is recorded as cDNA or gDNA derived from T cells, B-cell-depleted T cells, or PBMCs.

The gene calls are TRBV27 and TRBJ1-6, with a possible D match to TRBD1 (6 bases). This clonotype originated in a human donor in a cohort sampled during active COVID-19. Sequenced material: peripheral blood. CDR3 in amino acids: CASSSRDTLSSYNSPLHF. In nucleotides, the CDR3 is TGTGCCAGCAGTAGCCGGGACACCTTGAGCTCCTATAATTCACCCCTCCACTTT.